Presented here are 10 T cell receptor beta chains from one specimen sequenced in a study of sequential checkpoint blockade in melanoma. The treatment denotes: randomized to nivolumab then ipilimumab (arm A) or the reverse (arm B). Measured with immunoSEQ multiplex PCR; TCRdb has only the in-frame clones, and not every one. Here the sample spans some 3,500 clones, 17% being singletons. Sequenced material: tumor tissue (inferred from file names), taken from a patient given nivolumab and ipilimumab in sequence. These receptors were collected from a human donor with melanoma.

The chain employs TRBV10-2 and TRBJ1-2; D remains ambiguous. The CDR3 runs to 13 residues. V gave up 10 bases and J gave up 3 bases, with 15 bases separating them. From germline, CDR1 is WSHSY and CDR2 SAAADI. CDR3 nucleotides: TGCGCCACCCAAAAGGACGGGGACTATGGCTACACCTTC. This sequence encodes CATQKDGDYGYTF.

At least ten counts were recorded for this clone. The V call is TRBV23-1, the J call TRBJ1-1, with D possibly being TRBD1 (6 bases). TRBV23-1 is noted as an ORF with a role that remains uncertain. The CDR3 totals 13 residues. V was shortened by 8 bases and J by 8 bases, with 18 bases between the two germline ends. The CDR3 coding sequence is TGCGCCAGCCGGCCGGACAGCGACCCCGAAGCTTTCTTT. Protein product: CASRPDSDPEAFF.

There are a few counts of this clone. CDR3 region: CASRRKVGSYEQYF. CDR3 DNA: TGTGCCAGCAGACGGAAGGTCGGTTCCTACGAGCAGTACTTC. The chain combines TRBV6-8 with TRBJ2-7; the D is unclear. CDR3 length: 14 residues. Trimming shortened V by 6 bases and J by 1 base, and 13 bases separated the two germline ends. Germline-derived CDR1 and CDR2 are MNHGY and SAAAGT.

This clone was recorded a few times. The gene calls are TRBV14 and TRBJ1-1; TRBD1 might be the D (5 bases). V was pared by 0 bases and J by 0 bases, with 17 bases between. Germline CDR1 is SGHDN and CDR2 is FVKESK. The CDR3 extends over 18 amino acids. The DNA of the CDR3 is TGTGCCAGCAGCCAAGATTGGGGCGGAGGGGAATTGAACACTGAAGCTTTCTTT. This translates into CASSQDWGGGELNTEAFF.

This clone has more than one count but fewer than ten. The junction and the germline gene differ at one end; a read error may be behind it. The chain has TRBV6-8 and TRBJ1-5, with D possibly TRBD1 on 5 matching bases. The CDR3 runs 12 residues. Germline assignment: CDR1 MNHGY and CDR2 SAAAGT. As DNA, the CDR3 is TGTGCCATCAGTGGGGGAAATCAGCCCCAGCATTTT. Translated, it gives CAISGGNQPQHF.

CDR3 in DNA: TGCGCCAGCAGCTTGGCCGAGGGACGCCTCTCCTACGAGCAGTACTTC. It codes for CASSLAEGRLSYEQYF. This chain links TRBV5-1 with TRBJ2-7; D possibly uses TRBD1 or TRBD2 (5 bases each). CDR1 and CDR2 (germline): SGHRS, YFSETQ. The CDR3 extends over 16 amino acids. V shed 0 bases and J shed 0 bases, with 13 bases lying between them.

This clone was picked up a small number of times. This chain connects TRBV6-8 to TRBJ2-5, with 12 positions matching TRBD1. With V trimmed by 2 bases and J by 0 bases, 4 bases remained unmatched. CDR1 and CDR2 (germline): MNHGY, SAAAGT. The CDR3 totals 17 residues. This CDR3 reads CASSYNRDRGHQETQYF. For the CDR3, the DNA is TGTGCCAGCAGTTACAACCGGGACAGGGGGCACCAAGAGACCCAGTACTTC.

By sample share, this clone is medium-sized (0.01 to 0.1%). This chain links TRBV9 with TRBJ2-3; D not certain. CDR1 is SGDLS and CDR2 is YYNGEE in the germline V gene. The CDR3 spans 14 residues. Trimming left V 2 bases short and J 8 bases short, with 15 bases between. The CDR3 nucleotides are TGTGCCAGCAGCGTCGAGACATTTATGCCTACGCAGTATTTT. Translating gives CASSVETFMPTQYF.

V is TRBV6-8 and J is TRBJ2-5; no reliable D call. Germline CDR1 is MNHGY and CDR2 is SAAAGT. The CDR3 totals 15 residues. V was trimmed by 5 bases and J by 2 bases, leaving 15 bases between them. CDR3 protein: CASSDYSAGQETQYF. In DNA form, the CDR3 reads TGTGCCAGCAGTGATTACAGCGCCGGGCAAGAGACCCAGTACTTC.

This clone has only a few counts. This chain uses TRBV6-8 with TRBJ1-1; D possibly corresponds to TRBD1 (5 bases). V dropped 7 bases and J dropped 5 bases, with 26 bases sitting between them. The germline gives CDR1 MNHGY, CDR2 SAAAGT. CDR3 size: 17 residues. The CDR3 DNA sequence: TGTGCCAGCAAGAACCAATACCTTGGACACTCGGGGACTGAAGCTTTCTTT. It specifies CASKNQYLGHSGTEAFF.